What follows are 10 T cell receptor beta chains derived from one specimen sequenced in a study of blood T cell repertoires in COVID-19. TCRdb's table, derived via immunoSEQ multiplex PCR, lists solely in-frame clones and lacks some. The table lists fewer than 200,000 clones, over 75% of them singletons, with roughly 2.5% in the top ten. Material for sequencing was peripheral blood. The receptors were gathered from a man in his forties or fifties with active or convalescent COVID-19.

The chain couples TRBV4-3 to TRBJ2-7; the D gene is possibly TRBD2 (5 bases). The CDR3 extends over 14 amino acids. Germline V gene sequence: CDR1 LGHNA, CDR2 YSLEER. Trimming stripped 1 base from V and 4 bases from J, with 11 bases between. CDR3 sequence: CASSQVRDSYEQYF. The CDR3 nucleotides are TGCGCCAGCAGCCAAGTGAGGGATTCTTACGAGCAGTACTTC.

This clone was observed a single time. The V and J genes are TRBV7-8 and TRBJ1-2, with TRBD1 as a possible D gene (6 bases). V was clipped by 6 bases and J by 8 bases, with 13 bases between them. Germline CDR1 is SGHVS and CDR2 is FQNEAQ. The CDR3 loop spans 12 amino acids. CDR3 sequence reads: CASSNTGIGYTF. CDR3 nucleotide sequence: TGTGCCAGCAGTAACACAGGGATCGGCTACACCTTC.

This chain joins TRBV2 and TRBJ1-2; 7 positions agree with TRBD1. V dropped 3 bases and J dropped 7; count of bases not matched to a gene: 2. The CDR3 consists of 12 residues. The germline V gene encodes CDR1 SNHLY and CDR2 FYNNEI. The CDR3 DNA follows: TGTGCCAGCAGTGAGACAGGGCCTGGCTACACCTTC. Translated, it gives CASSETGPGYTF.

This clone has only one observation. The chain employs TRBV6-5 and TRBJ1-2; the match to TRBD1 covers 8 bases. Germline assignment: CDR1 MNHEY and CDR2 SVGAGI. With V trimmed by 6 bases and J by 6 bases, 9 bases remained unmatched. The CDR3 is 14 amino acids. CDR3 in amino acids: CASSLQGGSDGYTF. In DNA, the CDR3 is TGTGCCAGCAGCCTACAGGGGGGATCAGATGGCTACACCTTC.

The chain uses TRBV19 and TRBJ1-6; 9 nucleotides agree with TRBD1. This CDR3 is built from 14 residues. The V gene's germline CDR1 is LNHDA and CDR2 SQIVND (reference sequence). Germline trimming cut 10 bases from V and 7 bases from J; bases unmatched to any gene: 8. The CDR3 DNA reads as TGTGCCACCGGAACCACAGGGGGCAATTCACCCCTCCACTTT. This gives the protein CATGTTGGNSPLHF.

The chain carries TRBV4-3 and TRBJ1-6; D gene uncertain. With 0 bases removed from V and 0 bases from J, the gap between germline ends came to 12 bases. This CDR3 region has 18 residues. Germline CDR1 and CDR2: LGHNA and YSLEER. CDR3 DNA sequence: TGCGCCAGCAGCCAAGAAAGTGCAGTAAGCTCCTATAATTCACCCCTCCACTTT. Translation: CASSQESAVSSYNSPLHF.

The V call is TRBV28, the J call TRBJ1-1; 9 bases match TRBD1. The germline V gene has CDR1 MDHEN and CDR2 SYDVKM. After removal of 3 bases from V and 0 bases from J, the junction contained 2 bases not matched to a gene. This CDR3 spans 15 amino acids. CDR3 sequence (DNA): TGTGCCAGCAGTTTGGGACAGGGCCTGAACACTGAAGCTTTCTTT. Encoded protein: CASSLGQGLNTEAFF.

CDR3 bases: TGTGCCAGCAGCCTCACAGGGGCCCCCAATCAGCCCCAGCATTTT. It specifies CASSLTGAPNQPQHF. The V gene is TRBV16, the J gene TRBJ1-5, with 7 bases that match TRBD1. The CDR3 sequence is 15 residues long. From germline, CDR1 is KGHSY and CDR2 FQNENV. The trim removed 4 bases at V and 3 bases at J, leaving 6 bases unmatched.

This clone was recorded only once. The chain has TRBV27 and TRBJ1-1; 9 bases are shared with TRBD1. The CDR3 totals 14 residues. The germline CDR1 and CDR2 sequences are MNHEY and SMNVEV (reference sequence). V was clipped by 3 bases and J by 6 bases; unmatched bases: 5. The CDR3 loop reads CASSLGQGRPEAFF. The CDR3 region has the DNA TGTGCCAGCAGTTTGGGACAGGGTAGGCCTGAAGCTTTCTTT.

The J gene is TRBJ1-1, the V gene TRBV29-1, with D perhaps matching TRBD1 (5 bases). Trimming left V 1 base short and J 4 bases short, with 13 bases between. CDR1 and CDR2 (germline): SQVTM, ANQGSEA. The CDR3 length is 14 residues. Written as DNA, the CDR3 is TGCAGCGTTGAAGTGCAGGGAAGCACCACTGAAGCTTTCTTT. This encodes CSVEVQGSTTEAFF.